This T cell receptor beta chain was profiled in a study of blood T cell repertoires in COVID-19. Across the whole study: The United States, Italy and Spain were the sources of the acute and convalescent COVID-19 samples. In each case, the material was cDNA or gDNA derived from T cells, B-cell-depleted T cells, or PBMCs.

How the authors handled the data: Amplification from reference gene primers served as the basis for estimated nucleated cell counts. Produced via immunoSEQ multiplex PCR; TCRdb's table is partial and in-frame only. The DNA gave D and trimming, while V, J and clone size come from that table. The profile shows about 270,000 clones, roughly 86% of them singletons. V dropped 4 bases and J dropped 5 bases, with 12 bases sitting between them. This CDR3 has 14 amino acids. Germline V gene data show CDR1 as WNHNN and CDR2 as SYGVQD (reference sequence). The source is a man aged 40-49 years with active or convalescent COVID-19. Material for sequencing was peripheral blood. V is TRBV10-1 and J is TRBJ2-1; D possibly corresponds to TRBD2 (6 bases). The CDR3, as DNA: TGCGCCAGCAGTGGTAGCGGAACCCACAATGAGCAGTTCTTC. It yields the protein CASSGSGTHNEQFF.